This paragraph covers one T cell receptor beta chain sequence. This record belongs to a study of OX40 agonist ivuxolimab in advanced cancers. The method was immunoSEQ multiplex PCR; TCRdb's version includes in-frame clones alone and lacks a portion of them. The sample has roughly 84,000 clones; around 85% are singletons. Blood specimens came from baseline, cycle 4 day 1, and cycle 7 day 1. The CDR3 consists of 15 residues. The trim removed 3 bases at V and 8 bases at J, leaving 8 bases unmatched. CDR1 is KGHSH and CDR2 is LQKENI in the germline V gene. This material consisted of CD4+ or CD8+ T cells sorted from blood, taken in a trial of the OX40 agonist ivuxolimab. The chain carries TRBV18 and TRBJ2-2; TRBD1 matches 8 bases. The clonotype comes from an adult with an advanced solid tumor such as melanoma, head and neck, liver or kidney cancer. In DNA form, the CDR3 reads TGTGCCAGCTCACCTAGGGACAGGCCCTCGGGGGAGCTGTTTTTT. Its translation is CASSPRDRPSGELFF.